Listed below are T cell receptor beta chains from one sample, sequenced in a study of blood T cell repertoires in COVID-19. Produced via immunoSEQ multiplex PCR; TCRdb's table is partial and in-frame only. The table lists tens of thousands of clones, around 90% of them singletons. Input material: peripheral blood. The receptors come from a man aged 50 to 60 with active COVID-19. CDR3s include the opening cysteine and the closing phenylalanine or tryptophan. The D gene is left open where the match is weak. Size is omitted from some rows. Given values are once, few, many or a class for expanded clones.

TGTGCCAGTTTCAGTGGCTACACCTTC	CASFSGYTF	once	NA	TRBV6-4	TRBJ1-2
TGTGCCAGCAGCTCTACGGGCACCGGGGAGCTGTTTTTT	CASSSTGTGELFF	NA	NA	TRBV7-3	TRBJ2-2
TGTGCCAGTAGTAGTCAGGGCGGGGTGGGTTACAATGAGCAGTTCTTC	CASSSQGGVGYNEQFF	NA	NA	TRBV19	TRBJ2-1
TGTGCCAGCAGTTTAACCAGGGTGGATGAAAAACTGTTTTTT	CASSLTRVDEKLFF	NA	NA	TRBV28	TRBJ1-4
TGTGCCAGCTCACCAAGCAACAGGGGAGATGAAAAACTGTTTTTT	CASSPSNRGDEKLFF	NA	TRBD1	TRBV18	TRBJ1-4
TGCGCCAGCAGCTTGCAGAGGTCTGGGGCCAACGTCCTGACTTTC	CASSLQRSGANVLTF	NA	NA	TRBV5-1	TRBJ2-6
TGTGCCAGCAGCGCCGGGACAGGGGCCTCTGGGGCCAACGTCCTGACTTTC	CASSAGTGASGANVLTF	NA	TRBD1	TRBV6-4	TRBJ2-6
TGTGCCAGCAGCTTCGGGACTAGCGTTTTTGATGAGCAGTTCTTC	CASSFGTSVFDEQFF	NA	TRBD2	TRBV5-5	TRBJ2-1
TGTGCCAGCAGCTTTTGGGGCAGGGGGTTGGACGAGCAGTACTTC	CASSFWGRGLDEQYF	NA	TRBD1	TRBV11-2	TRBJ2-7
TGTGCCAGCAGCCCAGACAGGGGACTTAGGGATGGCTACACCTTC	CASSPDRGLRDGYTF	NA	TRBD1	TRBV7-2	TRBJ1-2
TGTGCCAGCAGCTTATCCGTAGCGGGTTCAGATACGCAGTATTTT	CASSLSVAGSDTQYF	NA	TRBD2	TRBV7-2	TRBJ2-3
TGTGCCAGCAGCTTGGAACCGGCGGTCCTTAATTCACCCCTCCACTTT	CASSLEPAVLNSPLHF	NA	NA	TRBV5-5	TRBJ1-6
TGTGCCAGCAGCTTGGCCGGGACAGGCCTATACGTGGATGAAAAACTGTTTTTT	CASSLAGTGLYVDEKLFF	once	TRBD1	TRBV5-8	TRBJ1-4
TGCAGTGCTAGTGCTCCGGGACAGACGTTCTTC	CSASAPGQTFF	NA	TRBD1	TRBV20-1	TRBJ2-1
TGTGCCAGCAGTTCTGAAGGGCGGGCGGCCGGGGGTGAGCAGTTCTTC	CASSSEGRAAGGEQFF	NA	NA	TRBV27	TRBJ2-1
TGTGCCAGCAGCTTGGGGCCCTGGACTAGCGGGTCCTACAATGAGCAGTTCTTC	CASSLGPWTSGSYNEQFF	NA	TRBD2	TRBV5-6	TRBJ2-1
TGTGCCAGCAGCTTACGGGATACGCAGTATTTT	CASSLRDTQYF	NA	NA	TRBV7-2	TRBJ2-3
TGTGCCATCAGAAGTCTAGCGGCAGAGACCCAGTACTTC	CAIRSLAAETQYF	NA	TRBD2	TRBV10-3	TRBJ2-5
TGTGCCAGCAGCCAAGCCGTCCGACAGGGAGTCACCGGGGAGCTGTTTTTT	CASSQAVRQGVTGELFF	few	TRBD1	TRBV4-2	TRBJ2-2
TGTGCCAGTAGGTCTAGCGAGGGTGCAGGGGAGCAGTTCTTC	CASRSSEGAGEQFF	NA	NA	TRBV19	TRBJ2-1
TGCAGCGTTGATGCTAGCGGGGGGGCCGGAGATACGCAGTATTTT	CSVDASGGAGDTQYF	NA	TRBD2	TRBV29-1	TRBJ2-3
TGTGCCAGCAGCTCGGGACTTCATGCCTTAAAGCAGTATTTT	CASSSGLHALKQYF	NA	NA	TRBV5-6	TRBJ2-3
TGCGCCAGCAGCTTGGGGGCCCCCTCTGGGGCCAACGTCCTGACTTTC	CASSLGAPSGANVLTF	NA	NA	TRBV5-1	TRBJ2-6
TGTGCCAGCAGCCAAGTCGACCCCGGGTGGCCCCAGCATTTT	CASSQVDPGWPQHF	NA	NA	TRBV4-2	TRBJ1-5
TGTGCCAGCAGCCCGGACAGGGCTGGCGGCTACACCTTC	CASSPDRAGGYTF	once	TRBD1	TRBV7-9	TRBJ1-2
TGTGCCACCAGTGACAAACTTGGGCACAACTCTGGAAACACCATATATTTT	CATSDKLGHNSGNTIYF	NA	NA	TRBV24-1	TRBJ1-3